The clone carrying this T cell receptor beta chain appeared once. The sample originates from a study of cytomegalovirus exposure and HLA in healthy donors. The CDR3 has 14 residues. V shed 3 bases and J shed 4 bases, with 12 bases lying between them. Germline V lookup: CDR1 SGHVS, CDR2 FQNEAQ. With 60 Vbeta and 13 Jbeta primers, the PCR was carried out. Here immunoSEQ multiplex PCR was the method, and the copy in TCRdb shows in-frame clones only, minus some. The table lists roughly 130,000 clones, just over 70% of them singletons, with over 2% in the top ten. The sequence derives from a woman aged 55-69 years in good health and CMV-seropositive. The material sequenced was PBMCs. J is TRBJ1-2 and V is TRBV7-8, with D maybe TRBD1 (5 bases). CDR3 coding DNA: TGTGCCAGCAGCTTGGGCGGCAGGGTCTATGGCTACACCTTC. This sequence encodes CASSLGGRVYGYTF.